This section outlines one T cell receptor (beta chain) sequence together with its context. Source study methods: Researchers report that nucleated cell counts were estimated from reference gene primer amplification. Method: immunoSEQ multiplex PCR; TCRdb's copy keeps in-frame clones and lacks some. That table supplies the V and J calls and clone size; D and trimming were determined from the DNA. The data hold roughly 340,000 clones, with approximately 90% observed a single time. This CDR3 is 17 amino acids long. CDR1 LNHDA and CDR2 SQIVND come from the germline V gene (reference sequence). The V and J ends lost 6 bases and 0 bases, in that order; junction bases with no gene match: 5. The data belong to a study of blood T cell repertoires in COVID-19. Study background: Material from acute and convalescent COVID-19 was sourced from the United States, Italy and Spain. In each case, the material was cDNA or gDNA derived from T cells, B-cell-depleted T cells, or PBMCs.

The chain employs TRBV19 and TRBJ2-6; TRBD1 aligns across 10 bases. The sequenced material came from peripheral blood. This clonotype originated in a woman younger than 35 who had recovered from COVID-19. The CDR3 nucleotides are TGTGCCAGTAGCTGGACAGGGGGTCGCTCTGGGGCCAACGTCCTGACTTTC. Its protein is CASSWTGGRSGANVLTF.